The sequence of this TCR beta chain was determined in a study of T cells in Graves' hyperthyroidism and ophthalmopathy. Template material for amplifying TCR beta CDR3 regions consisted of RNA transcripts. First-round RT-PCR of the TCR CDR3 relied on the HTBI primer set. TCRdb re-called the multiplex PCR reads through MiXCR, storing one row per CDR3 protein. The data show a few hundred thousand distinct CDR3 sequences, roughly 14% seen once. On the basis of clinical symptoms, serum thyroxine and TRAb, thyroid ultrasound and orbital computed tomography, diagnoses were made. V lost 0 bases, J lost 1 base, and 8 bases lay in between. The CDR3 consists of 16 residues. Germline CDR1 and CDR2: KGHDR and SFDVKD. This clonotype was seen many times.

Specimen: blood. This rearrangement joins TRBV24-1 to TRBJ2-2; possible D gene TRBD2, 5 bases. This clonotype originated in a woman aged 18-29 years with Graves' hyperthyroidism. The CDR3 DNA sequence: TGTGCCACCAGTGATTTGCAAAGCGGGAACACCGGGGAGCTGTTTTTT. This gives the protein CATSDLQSGNTGELFF.